This TCR beta chain was documented in a study of shared clonotypes between healthy human individuals. Study-level findings and limits: Across subsets, estimated richness was generally greater for naive than for memory populations. Clonotype sharing levels among donors were expected to vary with sequencing depth.

A remark on this clone: Its antigen is not known.

TCRdb keeps only in-frame clones here, not all; method: immunoSEQ multiplex PCR. The table has around 1,100,000 clones, roughly 77% seen once. The CDR3 contains 15 residues. Germline V gives CDR1 SGHVS, CDR2 FQNEAQ. V was pared by 4 bases and J by 0 bases, with 5 bases of the junction left unmatched. The V and J genes are TRBV7-8 and TRBJ1-2; 7 nucleotides align to TRBD1. The sequence derives from a man younger than 35 in good health. Some clones in this sample may be carry-over from other donors' samples. Sequencing was done on a sample of memory CD4+ T cells from PBMCs. Documented subset: CD45RA-negative fraction. CDR3 bases: TGTGCCAGCAGCTCCAGACAGGGAGCTAACTATGGCTACACCTTC. It yields the protein CASSSRQGANYGYTF.